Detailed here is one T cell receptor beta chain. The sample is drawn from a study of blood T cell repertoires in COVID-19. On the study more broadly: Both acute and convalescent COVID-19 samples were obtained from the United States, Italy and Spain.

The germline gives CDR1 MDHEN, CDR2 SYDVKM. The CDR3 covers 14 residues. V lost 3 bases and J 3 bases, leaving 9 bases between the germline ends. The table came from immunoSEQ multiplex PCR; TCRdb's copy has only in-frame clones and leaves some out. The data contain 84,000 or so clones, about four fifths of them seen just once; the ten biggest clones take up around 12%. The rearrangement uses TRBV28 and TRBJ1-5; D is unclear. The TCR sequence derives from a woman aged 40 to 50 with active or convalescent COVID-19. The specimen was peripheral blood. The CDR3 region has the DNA TGTGCCAGCAGTTTGTACACAGACAATCAGCCCCAGCATTTT. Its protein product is CASSLYTDNQPQHF.